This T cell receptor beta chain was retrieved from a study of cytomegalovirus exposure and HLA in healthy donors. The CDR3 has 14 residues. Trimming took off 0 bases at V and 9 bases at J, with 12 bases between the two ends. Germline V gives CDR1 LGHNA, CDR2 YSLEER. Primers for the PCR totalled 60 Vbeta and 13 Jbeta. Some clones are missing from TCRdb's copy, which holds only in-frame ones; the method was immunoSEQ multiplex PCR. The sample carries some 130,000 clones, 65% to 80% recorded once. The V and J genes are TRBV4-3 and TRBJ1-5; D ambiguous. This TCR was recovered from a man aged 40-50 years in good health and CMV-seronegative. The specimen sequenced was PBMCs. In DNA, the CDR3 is TGCGCCAGCAGCCAAGATAGGCACCTAGGGCCCCAGCATTTT. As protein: CASSQDRHLGPQHF.